This TCR beta chain was recorded in a study of identical twins. Broader study findings: Donors were not followed over many years; analysis was cross-sectional. Researchers reported weaker excess twin sharing in beta out-of-frame sequences.

The CDR3 contains 14 residues. Germline values: CDR1 MNHEY, CDR2 SMNVEV (reference sequence). The ends lost 5 bases at V and 3 bases at J; junction bases unmatched: 4. TCRdb recomputed calls from the 5' RACE reads with MiXCR, one row per CDR3 protein. The sample lists hundreds of thousands of distinct CDR3 sequences, 5.5% to 6.5% occurring once. This clonotype occurred many times. Its target is not known. The gene calls are TRBV27 and TRBJ2-4; 7 bases fit TRBD2. Sequenced input: naive T cells sorted from blood. This TCR derives from a man between 18 and 29 years old in good health. The chain's CDR3 is CASSVSGNKNIQYF. The CDR3 DNA follows: TGTGCCAGCAGTGTGAGCGGGAACAAAAACATTCAGTACTTC.